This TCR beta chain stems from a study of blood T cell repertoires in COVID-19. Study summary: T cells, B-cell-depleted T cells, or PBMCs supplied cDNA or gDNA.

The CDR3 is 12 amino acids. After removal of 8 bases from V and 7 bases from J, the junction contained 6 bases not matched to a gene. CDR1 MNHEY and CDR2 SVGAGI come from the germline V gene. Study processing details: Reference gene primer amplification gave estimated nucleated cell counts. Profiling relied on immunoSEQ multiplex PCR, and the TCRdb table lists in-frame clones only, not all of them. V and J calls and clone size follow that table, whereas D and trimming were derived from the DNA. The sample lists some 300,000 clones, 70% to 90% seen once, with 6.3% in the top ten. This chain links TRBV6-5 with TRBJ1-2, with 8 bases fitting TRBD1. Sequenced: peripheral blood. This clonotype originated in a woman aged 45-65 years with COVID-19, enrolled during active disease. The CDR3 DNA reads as TGTGCCAGCCTGACAGGGGCGGGTGGCTACACCTTC. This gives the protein CASLTGAGGYTF.